The 20 T cell receptor beta chains reported below all come from one sample, sequenced in a study of OX40 agonist ivuxolimab in advanced cancers. TCRdb's table, derived via immunoSEQ multiplex PCR, lists solely in-frame clones and lacks some. The sample includes under 30,000 clones, nearly 95% of them seen just once. The sample was CD4+ or CD8+ T cells sorted from blood, taken in a trial of the OX40 agonist ivuxolimab. The receptors here all came from an adult with an advanced solid tumor such as melanoma, head and neck, liver or kidney cancer.

The rearrangement uses TRBV19 and TRBJ1-2, with 8 positions matching TRBD1. The germline CDR1 and CDR2 sequences are LNHDA and SQIVND (reference sequence). The CDR3 totals 16 residues. V shed 2 bases, J shed 6 bases, and the junction held 11 bases outside the gene matches. The CDR3, as DNA: TGTGCCAGTAGTATATTCACAGGACAGGGAAGGGATGGCTACACCTTC. It yields the protein CASSIFTGQGRDGYTF.

The chain carries TRBV7-9 and TRBJ1-5, with D unclear. V lost 1 base and J lost 2, with 6 bases in between. This CDR3 is built from 14 residues. Germline V gene data show CDR1 as SEHNR and CDR2 as FQNEAQ (reference sequence). The CDR3 protein is CASSLDSRNQPQHF. CDR3 nucleotide sequence: TGTGCCAGCAGCTTAGATTCCCGCAATCAGCCCCAGCATTTT.

The gene calls are TRBV7-9 and TRBJ2-2; TRBD1 is a possible D gene (6 bases). Germline V CDR1 and CDR2: SEHNR, FQNEAQ (reference sequence). V gave up 6 bases and J gave up 1 base, with 12 bases separating them. CDR3 length: 15 amino acids. This chain's CDR3 is CASRFPQGNTGELFF. DNA of the CDR3: TGTGCCAGCAGATTCCCACAGGGGAACACCGGGGAGCTGTTTTTT. The full variable domain, its missing parts supplied by reference TRBV7-9 and TRBJ2-2, is DTGVSQNPRHKITKRGQNVTFRCDPISEHNRLYWYRQTLGQGPEFLTYFQNEAQLEKSRLLSDRFSAERPKGSFSTLEIQRTEQGDSAMYLCASRFPQGNTGELFFGEGSRLTVL.

The V gene is TRBV5-1, the J gene TRBJ2-1; TRBD2 matches 10 bases. V gave up 5 bases and J gave up 2 bases; unmatched junction bases: 7. CDR1 SGHRS and CDR2 YFSETQ come from the germline V gene. The CDR3 contains 16 residues. The CDR3 is CASSLGTSEPYNEQFF. The CDR3 bases are TGCGCCAGCAGTCTTGGGACTAGCGAACCCTACAATGAGCAGTTCTTC.

CDR3 nucleotides: TGTGCCAGCAGTTTATTCACGGCGGAGGAGCAGTTCTTC. This translates into CASSLFTAEEQFF. The chain carries TRBV28 and TRBJ2-1; no reliable D call. CDR3 length: 13 residues. Between the trimmed V and J ends, which lost 1 base and 10 bases, there was a span of 11 bases. The germline CDR1 and CDR2 sequences are MDHEN and SYDVKM.

The chain is built from TRBV6-5 and TRBJ2-3; 13 nucleotides line up with TRBD2. Germline CDR1 reads MNHEY; CDR2 reads SVGAGI. The CDR3 is made up of 15 amino acids. J gave up 6 bases and V 4 bases, and 4 bases lay outside the gene matches. The CDR3, as DNA: TGTGCCAGCAGTTTGGGACTAGCGGGGAAGGATACGCAGTATTTT. This encodes CASSLGLAGKDTQYF.

This clone appeared a single time. The rearrangement links TRBV6-4 to TRBJ2-2; D call uncertain. Looked up from germline, CDR1 is MRHNA and CDR2 is SNTAGT. This CDR3 contains 14 residues. V was cut by 0 bases and J by 3 bases, with 5 bases left in between. The CDR3 reads CASSDSTHTGELFF. The CDR3 DNA reads as TGTGCCAGCAGTGACTCGACTCACACCGGGGAGCTGTTTTTT.

The chain has TRBV11-2 and TRBJ2-7, with 7 positions matching TRBD2. There are 15 residues in the CDR3. V shed 1 base, J shed 3 bases, and the junction held 6 bases outside the gene matches. Germline V gives CDR1 SGHAT, CDR2 FQNNGV. In DNA form, the CDR3 reads TGTGCCAGCAGCTTAGTTGCTAGCGGAGGCTACGAGCAGTACTTC. It yields the protein CASSLVASGGYEQYF.

The chain couples TRBV14 to TRBJ1-4; a weak D match, TRBD1 (6 bases). The CDR3 consists of 15 residues. The V end lost 4 bases, the J end lost 0 bases, and 9 bases lay between the germline ends. CDR1 and CDR2 (germline): SGHDN, FVKESK. In DNA, the CDR3 is TGTGCCAGCAGCCTTAGGACAGCAACTAATGAAAAACTGTTTTTT. This translates into CASSLRTATNEKLFF.

The chain carries TRBV27 and TRBJ2-7, with D unclear. Germline CDR1 is MNHEY and CDR2 is SMNVEV (reference sequence). V lost 5 bases and J lost 0, with 17 bases in between. CDR3 length: 16 residues. As DNA, the CDR3 is TGTGCCAGCAGTCCGGACGGATTCTTGAGCTCCTACGAGCAGTACTTC. This translates into CASSPDGFLSSYEQYF.

This clone was picked up one time. The V call is TRBV7-2, the J call TRBJ1-6; no clear D gene. V dropped 4 bases and J dropped 10 bases, with 11 bases sitting between them. This CDR3 region has 13 residues. Germline V gene sequence: CDR1 SGHTA, CDR2 FQGNSA. The CDR3 sequence is CASSSYNKSPLHF. The CDR3 bases are TGTGCCAGCAGCTCATACAACAAGTCACCCCTCCACTTT.

The J gene is TRBJ2-6, the V gene TRBV15; possible D gene TRBD1, 6 bases. CDR1 and CDR2 from the germline V gene are LNHNV and YYDKDF (reference sequence). CDR3 length equals 16 residues. The V end lost 0 bases, the J end lost 2 bases, and 8 bases lay between the germline ends. CDR3 sequence: CATSRDTGTGANVLTF. The CDR3 nucleotides are TGTGCCACCAGCAGAGATACAGGGACTGGGGCCAACGTCCTGACTTTC.

The CDR3, as DNA: TGCGCCAGCAGCCAAGATCGGGGACAGGCTAACTATGGCTACACCTTC. Protein product: CASSQDRGQANYGYTF. The J gene is TRBJ1-2, the V gene TRBV4-3; 8 bases map to TRBD1. The CDR3 is 16 amino acids. Unmatched junction bases numbered 3, after V lost 0 bases and J lost 0 bases. CDR1 is LGHNA and CDR2 is YSLEER in the germline V gene.

J is TRBJ2-7 and V is TRBV11-2; D gene unclear. The CDR3 spans 14 residues. V dropped 1 base and J dropped 3 bases, with 10 bases sitting between them. CDR1 and CDR2 (germline): SGHAT, FQNNGV. CDR3 residues: CASSLAVGFYEQYF. Written as DNA, the CDR3 is TGTGCCAGCAGCTTAGCTGTTGGATTCTACGAGCAGTACTTC.

Only one count was recorded for this clone. The chain has TRBV11-2 and TRBJ2-7; D might be TRBD1 (6 bases). Trimming shortened V by 2 bases and J by 6 bases, and 17 bases separated the two germline ends. This CDR3 comprises 15 residues. The germline V gene has CDR1 SGHAT and CDR2 FQNNGV. The CDR3 loop reads CASSLNWDTRGEQYF. CDR3 sequence (DNA): TGTGCCAGCAGCTTAAATTGGGACACCCGGGGCGAGCAGTACTTC.

V usage is TRBV7-9 and J usage is TRBJ2-5, with D unclear. The CDR3 has 15 amino acids. CDR1 and CDR2 from the germline V gene are SEHNR and FQNEAQ (reference sequence). The germline V and J ends were trimmed by 5 bases and 1 base, with 14 bases remaining between them. In nucleotides, the CDR3 is TGTGCCAGCAGCCCCAAGTGGGGTCTCCAAGAGACCCAGTACTTC. This gives the protein CASSPKWGLQETQYF.

This chain uses TRBV4-3 with TRBJ2-7; 9 positions agree with TRBD1. The CDR3 has 14 residues. Germline assignment: CDR1 LGHNA and CDR2 YSLEER. The trim removed 4 bases at V and 3 bases at J, leaving 4 bases unmatched. The CDR3 bases are TGCGCCAGCAGCCCGGGACAGGGAATCTACGAGCAGTACTTC. Protein sequence: CASSPGQGIYEQYF.

The count of this clone is one. The chain employs TRBV12-5 and TRBJ2-7, with D tentatively TRBD1 (6 bases). The germline V and J ends were trimmed by 4 bases and 2 bases, with 12 bases remaining between them. There are 14 residues in the CDR3. Germline CDR1 LGHNT, CDR2 FRNRAP. DNA of the CDR3: TGTGCTAGTGGTTGGGAGACAGGCGCCTACGAGCAGTACTTC. As protein: CASGWETGAYEQYF.

The V and J genes are TRBV11-2 and TRBJ2-2; D remains ambiguous. The CDR3 loop spans 14 amino acids. The germline V gene encodes CDR1 SGHAT and CDR2 FQNNGV. V was cut by 1 base and J by 4 bases, with 7 bases left in between. For the CDR3, the DNA is TGTGCCAGCAGCTTAGTCGTGGGCACCGGGGAGCTGTTTTTT. It specifies CASSLVVGTGELFF.

The chain uses TRBV6-6 and TRBJ2-1; 8 bases line up with TRBD2. The CDR3 totals 16 residues. Germline CDR1 reads MNHNY; CDR2 reads SVGAGI (reference sequence). Trimming cost V 2 bases and J 3 bases; bases outside gene matches: 6. In DNA, the CDR3 is TGTGCCAGCAGTTACGGACTAGCTCGGGGCTACAATGAGCAGTTCTTC. Translation gives CASSYGLARGYNEQFF.